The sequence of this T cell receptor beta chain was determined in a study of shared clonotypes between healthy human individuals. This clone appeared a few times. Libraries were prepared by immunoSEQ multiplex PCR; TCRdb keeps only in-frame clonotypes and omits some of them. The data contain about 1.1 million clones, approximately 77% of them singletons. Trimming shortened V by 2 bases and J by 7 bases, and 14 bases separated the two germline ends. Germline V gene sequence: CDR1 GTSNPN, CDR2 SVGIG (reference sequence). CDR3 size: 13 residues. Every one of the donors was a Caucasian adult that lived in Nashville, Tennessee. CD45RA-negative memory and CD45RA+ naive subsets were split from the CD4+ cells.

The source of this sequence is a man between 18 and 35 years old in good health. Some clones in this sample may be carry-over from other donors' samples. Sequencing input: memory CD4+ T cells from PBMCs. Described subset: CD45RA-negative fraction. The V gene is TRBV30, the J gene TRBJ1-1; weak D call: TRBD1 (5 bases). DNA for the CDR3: TGTGCCTGGAGTCCTGGACAAGAGCTTGAAGCTTTCTTT. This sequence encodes CAWSPGQELEAFF.